These 23 T cell receptor beta chains came from one sample sequenced in a study of blood T cell repertoires in COVID-19. TCRdb's copy holds only in-frame clones and misses some; the assay was immunoSEQ multiplex PCR. This table holds about 130,000 clones, roughly 88% found once. Sequencing was performed on peripheral blood. The receptors originated from a human donor in a cohort sampled during active COVID-19.

The chain couples TRBV18 to TRBJ2-3; the D gene is possibly TRBD2 (6 bases). Between the trimmed V and J ends, which lost 3 bases and 5 bases, there was a span of 18 bases. Germline V lookup: CDR1 KGHSH, CDR2 LQKENI. The length of the CDR3 is 16 residues. CDR3: CASSPYGSINQDTQYF. The CDR3 DNA reads TGTGCCAGCTCACCTTACGGGAGTATCAACCAAGATACGCAGTATTTT.

The chain employs TRBV19 and TRBJ2-7; no firm D call. Per the germline V gene, CDR1 is LNHDA and CDR2 is SQIVND (reference sequence). Trimming removed 6 bases at V and 0 bases at J, with 9 bases between. The CDR3 has 13 residues. The CDR3 nucleotides are TGTGCCAGTAGCCCCGAGGACTCCTACGAGCAGTACTTC. As protein: CASSPEDSYEQYF.

The genes are TRBV5-1 and TRBJ2-1; TRBD2 might be the D (6 bases). Trimming took off 1 base at V and 8 bases at J, with 10 bases between the two ends. Germline V gene data show CDR1 as SGHRS and CDR2 as YFSETQ. This CDR3 is 13 amino acids long. As DNA, the CDR3 is TGCGCCAGCAGCTTGCTACGGGACTATGAGCAGTTCTTC. Its translation is CASSLLRDYEQFF. Looking up the rest from reference TRBV5-1 and TRBJ2-1 gives the full variable domain: KAGVTQTPRYLIKTRGQQVTLSCSPISGHRSVSWYQQTPGQGLQFLFEYFSETQRNKGNFPGRFSGRQFSNSRSEMNVSTLELGDSALYLCASSLLRDYEQFFGPGTRLTVL.

The chain couples TRBV7-8 to TRBJ2-1, with 8 bases identical to TRBD2. Germline trimming cut 5 bases from V and 10 bases from J; bases unmatched to any gene: 19. The CDR3 length is 17 residues. Germline loops: CDR1 SGHVS, CDR2 FQNEAQ. CDR3: CASSLGASGYTMGEQFF. In DNA, the CDR3 is TGTGCCAGCAGCCTAGGGGCTAGCGGGTACACAATGGGGGAGCAGTTCTTC. The variable domain in full, with the rest retrieved from reference TRBV7-8 and TRBJ2-1, is GAGVSQSPRYKVAKRGQDVALRCDPISGHVSLFWYQQALGQGPEFLTYFQNEAQLDKSGLPSDRFFAERPEGSVSTLKIQRTQQEDSAVYLCASSLGASGYTMGEQFFGPGTRLTVL.

The V call is TRBV3-1 (or the pseudogene TRBV3-2), the J call TRBJ1-3; possibly TRBD1 for D (6 bases). The CDR3 covers 16 residues. Germline values: CDR1 LGHDT, CDR2 YNNKEL (reference sequence). V gave up 2 bases and J gave up 0 bases, with 11 bases separating them. The CDR3 DNA follows: TGTGCCAGCAGCCAACGACAGGCCCTCTCTGGAAACACCATATATTTT. Residues: CASSQRQALSGNTIYF.

The genes are TRBV10-3 and TRBJ1-1; D might be TRBD1 (6 bases). Germline values: CDR1 ENHRY, CDR2 SYGVKD. The CDR3 length is 15 residues. V was shortened by 1 base and J by 4 bases, with 13 bases between the two germline ends. The CDR3 spells CAISELAGDGTEAFF. CDR3 sequence (DNA): TGTGCCATCAGTGAGTTAGCAGGGGATGGCACTGAAGCTTTCTTT.

The gene calls are TRBV19 and TRBJ2-7; 8 nucleotides agree with TRBD1. The CDR3 length is 14 residues. From germline, CDR1 is LNHDA and CDR2 SQIVND (reference sequence). The V and J ends lost 3 bases and 2 bases, in that order; junction bases with no gene match: 3. The CDR3 coding sequence is TGTGCCAGTAGTATCGGGGGACAGGCCTACGAGCAGTACTTC. This sequence encodes CASSIGGQAYEQYF.

The chain links TRBV2 to TRBJ1-5; 8 bases fit TRBD1. Germline CDR1 reads SNHLY; CDR2 reads FYNNEI. There are 17 residues in the CDR3. V was pared by 6 bases and J by 1 base, with 11 bases of the junction left unmatched. The CDR3 here is CASRRQGLGGSNQPQHF. CDR3 sequence (DNA): TGTGCCAGCAGGAGACAGGGGTTAGGGGGAAGCAATCAGCCCCAGCATTTT. Full variable domain (missing parts from reference TRBV2 and TRBJ1-5): EPEVTQTPSHQVTQMGQEVILRCVPISNHLYFYWYRQILGQKVEFLVSFYNNEISEKSEIFDDQFSVERPDGSNFTLKIRSTKLEDSAMYFCASRRQGLGGSNQPQHFGDGTRLSIL.

This chain connects TRBV18 to TRBJ1-1, with TRBD1 matching 8 bases. V was clipped by 3 bases and J by 3 bases; unmatched bases: 6. CDR3 size: 15 residues. Looked up from germline, CDR1 is KGHSH and CDR2 is LQKENI. For the CDR3, the DNA is TGTGCCAGCTCACCGCGGACAGGGATCGACACTGAAGCTTTCTTT. Its protein product is CASSPRTGIDTEAFF.

The chain employs TRBV5-1 and TRBJ2-5; 8 nucleotides agree with TRBD2. This CDR3 contains 18 residues. Germline CDR1 SGHRS, CDR2 YFSETQ. After removal of 4 bases from V and 5 bases from J, the junction contained 19 bases not matched to a gene. CDR3: CASSPPTTSGPEGETQYF. CDR3 DNA: TGCGCCAGCAGCCCCCCGACCACTAGCGGACCCGAGGGTGAGACCCAGTACTTC. The full variable domain, its missing parts supplied by reference TRBV5-1 and TRBJ2-5, is KAGVTQTPRYLIKTRGQQVTLSCSPISGHRSVSWYQQTPGQGLQFLFEYFSETQRNKGNFPGRFSGRQFSNSRSEMNVSTLELGDSALYLCASSPPTTSGPEGETQYFGPGTRLLVL.

The chain employs TRBV5-1 and TRBJ2-7, with 8 bases lining up with TRBD1. Germline loops: CDR1 SGHRS, CDR2 YFSETQ. After removal of 4 bases from V and 6 bases from J, the junction contained 6 bases not matched to a gene. CDR3 length: 13 residues. The CDR3 DNA follows: TGCGCCAGCAGCAGGACAGGGAATGCCGAGCAGTACTTC. Protein: CASSRTGNAEQYF. Full variable domain (outside the CDR3, taken from reference TRBV5-1 and TRBJ2-7): KAGVTQTPRYLIKTRGQQVTLSCSPISGHRSVSWYQQTPGQGLQFLFEYFSETQRNKGNFPGRFSGRQFSNSRSEMNVSTLELGDSALYLCASSRTGNAEQYFGPGTRLTVT.

This clone was picked up one time. The V call is TRBV6-1, the J call TRBJ2-7, with D unresolved. This CDR3 has 16 amino acids. The ends were cut back, 3 bases at V and 2 bases at J, with 17 bases in the middle. Germline loops: CDR1 MNHNS, CDR2 SASEGT. The CDR3 sequence: CASSEDERYRAYEQYF. CDR3 DNA: TGTGCCAGCAGTGAGGATGAACGATATCGGGCCTACGAGCAGTACTTC.

The chain couples TRBV6-6 to TRBJ1-6; D unresolved. The CDR3 runs 12 residues. Germline values: CDR1 MNHNY, CDR2 SVGAGI (reference sequence). V lost 6 bases to trimming and J lost 10 bases, with 10 bases between them. The CDR3 nucleotides are TGTGCCAGCAGGGTAGAGGGATCACCCCTCCACTTT. Protein: CASRVEGSPLHF.

The rearrangement joins TRBV15 to TRBJ2-1; D possibly corresponds to TRBD1 (6 bases). CDR3 length: 15 amino acids. Germline loops: CDR1 LNHNV, CDR2 YYDKDF (reference sequence). Trimming stripped 0 bases from V and 9 bases from J, with 15 bases between. CDR3 in DNA: TGTGCCACCAGCAGAGATCCCGGGACACCTAGTGAGCAGTTCTTC. This encodes CATSRDPGTPSEQFF.

CDR3 loop: CASSLVTGNQPQHF. DNA of the CDR3: TGTGCCAGCAGTTTAGTGACAGGGAACCAGCCCCAGCATTTT. The rearrangement links TRBV27 to TRBJ1-5; 7 bases match TRBD1. J gave up 7 bases and V 2 bases, and 5 bases lay outside the gene matches. The length of the CDR3 is 14 residues. Germline V gene data show CDR1 as MNHEY and CDR2 as SMNVEV (reference sequence).

This rearrangement joins TRBV9 to TRBJ2-2, with a tentative D call TRBD1 (5 bases). Trimming shortened V by 0 bases and J by 4 bases, and 10 bases separated the two germline ends. Germline CDR1 and CDR2: SGDLS and YYNGEE. The CDR3 length is 15 residues. CDR3 sequence reads: CASSVGPQGTGELFF. The CDR3 region has the DNA TGTGCCAGCAGCGTAGGACCGCAGGGCACCGGGGAGCTGTTTTTT.

The J gene is TRBJ2-3, the V gene TRBV9; 15 bases line up with TRBD2. Trimming took 3 bases from V and 7 from J; bases not matched to a gene: 9. CDR3 length: 17 amino acids. Germline V lookup: CDR1 SGDLS, CDR2 YYNGEE. CDR3 loop: CASSEEGLAGGPYTQYF. The CDR3 region has the DNA TGTGCCAGCAGCGAAGAAGGACTAGCGGGAGGGCCGTATACGCAGTATTTT.

The chain couples TRBV6-5 to TRBJ1-5; unclear D gene. This CDR3 comprises 15 residues. Germline V gives CDR1 MNHEY, CDR2 SVGAGI. The ends were cut back, 3 bases at V and 2 bases at J, with 11 bases in the middle. CDR3 protein: CASSYGGGGNQPQHF. For the CDR3, the DNA is TGTGCCAGCAGTTATGGTGGTGGAGGCAATCAGCCCCAGCATTTT.

The rearrangement joins TRBV7-8 to TRBJ2-1; 13 bases are a match to TRBD2. Germline trimming cut 2 bases from V and 15 bases from J; bases unmatched to any gene: 4. CDR1 SGHVS and CDR2 FQNEAQ come from the germline V gene. The CDR3 totals 13 residues. CDR3 region: CASSLTSGRVPFF. In DNA, the CDR3 is TGTGCCAGCAGCTTAACTAGCGGGAGGGTTCCGTTCTTC.

The V gene is TRBV7-2, the J gene TRBJ1-4, with a weak D call TRBD1 (6 bases). V lost 5 bases and J lost 5, with 15 bases in between. In germline, CDR1 is SGHTA, CDR2 FQGNSA. The CDR3 length is 15 residues. The CDR3 protein is CASSPKGTSNEKLFF. The CDR3 coding sequence is TGTGCCAGCAGCCCCAAGGGGACATCGAATGAAAAACTGTTTTTT.

This clone was observed once. The CDR3 sequence: CASSSGTSGSSYNEQFF. CDR3 in DNA: TGCGCCAGCAGCAGTGGGACTAGCGGGAGTTCCTACAATGAGCAGTTCTTC. The J gene is TRBJ2-1, the V gene TRBV5-1, with 14 positions matching TRBD2. The CDR3 consists of 17 residues. CDR1 and CDR2 from the germline V gene are SGHRS and YFSETQ. V was pared by 4 bases and J by 1 base, with 4 bases of the junction left unmatched.

CDR3 DNA sequence: TGTGCCAGCAGCTCTACCTCTGGAAACACCATATATTTT. Its protein product is CASSSTSGNTIYF. This rearrangement joins TRBV7-3 to TRBJ1-3; D not resolved. Trimming took off 4 bases at V and 0 bases at J, with 4 bases between the two ends. This CDR3 is built from 13 residues. CDR1 and CDR2 from the germline V gene are SGHTA and FQGTGA.

This chain links TRBV18 with TRBJ2-2; the D is unclear. V shed 1 base and J shed 7 bases, with 10 bases lying between them. The CDR3 runs 14 residues. Germline CDR1 is KGHSH and CDR2 is LQKENI. The CDR3 region has the DNA TGTGCCAGCTCACCACGACTCGAGGACGGGGAGCTGTTTTTT. Amino acid sequence: CASSPRLEDGELFF. The full variable domain, completed using reference TRBV18 and TRBJ2-2, is NAGVMQNPRHLVRRRGQEARLRCSPMKGHSHVYWYRQLPEEGLKFMVYLQKENIIDESGMPKERFSAEFPKEGPSILRIQQVVRGDSAAYFCASSPRLEDGELFFGEGSRLTVL.